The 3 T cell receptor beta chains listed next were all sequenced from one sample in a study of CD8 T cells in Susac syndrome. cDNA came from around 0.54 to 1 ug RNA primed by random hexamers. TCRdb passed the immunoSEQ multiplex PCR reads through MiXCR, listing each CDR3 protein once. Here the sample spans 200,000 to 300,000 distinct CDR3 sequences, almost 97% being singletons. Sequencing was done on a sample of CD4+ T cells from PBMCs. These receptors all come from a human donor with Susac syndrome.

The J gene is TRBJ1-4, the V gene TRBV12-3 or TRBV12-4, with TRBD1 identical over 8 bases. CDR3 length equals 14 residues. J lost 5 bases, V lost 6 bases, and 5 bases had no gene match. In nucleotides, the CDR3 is TGTGCCAGCAGCCGACAGGGGCGAAATGAAAAACTGTTTTTT. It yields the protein CASSRQGRNEKLFF.

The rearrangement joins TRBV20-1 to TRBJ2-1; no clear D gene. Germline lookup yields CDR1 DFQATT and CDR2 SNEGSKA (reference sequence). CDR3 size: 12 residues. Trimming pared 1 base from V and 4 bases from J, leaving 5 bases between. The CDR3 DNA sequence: TGCAGTGCTAGAGGATATTACAATGAGCAGTTCTTC. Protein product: CSARGYYNEQFF.

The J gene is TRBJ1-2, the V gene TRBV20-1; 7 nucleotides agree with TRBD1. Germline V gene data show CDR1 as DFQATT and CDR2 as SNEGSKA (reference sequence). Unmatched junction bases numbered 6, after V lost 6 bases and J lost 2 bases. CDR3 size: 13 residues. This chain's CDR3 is CSAPTGRNYGYTF. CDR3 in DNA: TGCAGTGCGCCGACAGGGAGAAACTATGGCTACACCTTC.